Reported below is one T cell receptor (beta chain). Antigen specificity is unknown. Once extracted for a subset, genomic DNA was divided evenly among several immunoSEQ plates. Generated by immunoSEQ multiplex PCR, the TCRdb table keeps only in-frame clones and is missing some. The sample includes around 940,000 clones, 76% of them seen just once. The sample belongs to a study of shared clonotypes between healthy human individuals. Study background: Three men and a couple of women, aged 18 to 49, were donors.

Study outcomes and limitations: Sample collection involved blood only; tissue repertoires are likely different. Several donors held around 5% of naive CD4 clonotypes in common.

J lost 5 bases, V lost 4 bases, and 3 bases had no gene match. The CDR3 contains 14 residues. Sequencing input: memory CD4+ T cells sorted from blood. As to subset: CD45RA-negative fraction. The TCR was taken from a young man in good health. This rearrangement joins TRBV23-1 to TRBJ1-5; TRBD1 matches 9 bases. TRBV23-1 is given ORF status, its function remaining uncertain. The CDR3 bases are TGCGCCAGCAGTCTGGGACAGGGTGATCAGCCCCAGCATTTT. Amino acid sequence: CASSLGQGDQPQHF.